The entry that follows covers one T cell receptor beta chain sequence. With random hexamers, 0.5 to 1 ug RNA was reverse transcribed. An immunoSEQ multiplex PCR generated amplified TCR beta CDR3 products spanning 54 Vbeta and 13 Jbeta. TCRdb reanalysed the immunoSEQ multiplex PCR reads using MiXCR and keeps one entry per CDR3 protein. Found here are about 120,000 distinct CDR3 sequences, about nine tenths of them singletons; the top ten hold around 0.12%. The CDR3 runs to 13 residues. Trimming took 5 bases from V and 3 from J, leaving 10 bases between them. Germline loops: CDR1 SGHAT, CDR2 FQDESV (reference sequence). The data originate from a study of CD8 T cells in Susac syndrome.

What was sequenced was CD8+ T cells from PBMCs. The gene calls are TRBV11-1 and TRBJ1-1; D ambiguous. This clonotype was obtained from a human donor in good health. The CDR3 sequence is CASSARRDTEAFF. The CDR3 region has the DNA TGTGCCAGCAGCGCGAGACGGGACACTGAAGCTTTCTTT.